What follows are 24 T cell receptor beta chains derived from one specimen sequenced in a study of T-cell memory formation after mild COVID-19. TCRdb recomputed calls from the 5' RACE reads with MiXCR, one row per CDR3 protein. This table has roughly 450,000 distinct CDR3 sequences, 15% to 20% appearing once. The sequenced material came from PBMCs or a T cell subset sorted from them (not recorded which). The receptors derive from an adult woman who had mild COVID-19 (a few samples of this study predate the infection). Cell type and time point are not known.

The chain is built from TRBV7-9 and TRBJ2-5, with D perhaps TRBD2 (7 bases). The CDR3 is made up of 14 amino acids. V shed 5 bases and J shed 0 bases, with 10 bases lying between them. Germline-derived CDR1 and CDR2 are SEHNR and FQNEAQ (reference sequence). CDR3 protein: CASSGRGYQETQYF. The CDR3, as DNA: TGTGCCAGCAGCGGGAGGGGGTACCAAGAGACCCAGTACTTC.

The V and J genes are TRBV3-1 and TRBJ1-1; D not resolved. V lost 4 bases, J lost 7 bases, and 13 bases lay in between. The CDR3 spans 13 residues. In germline, CDR1 is LGHDT, CDR2 YNNKEL (reference sequence). As DNA, the CDR3 is TGTGCCAGCAGCCCTTTGGCGGAGGGTGAAGCTTTCTTT. Translated: CASSPLAEGEAFF.

The CDR3 is CASSWRGDSNQPQHF. In nucleotides, the CDR3 is TGTGCCAGCAGTTGGCGGGGCGATAGCAATCAGCCCCAGCATTTT. J is TRBJ1-5 and V is TRBV6-5, with D tentatively TRBD1 (5 bases). CDR1 and CDR2 (germline): MNHEY, SVGAGI. The CDR3 has 15 residues. V gave up 4 bases and J gave up 0 bases, with 10 bases separating them.

This clonotype was seen a few times. The chain combines TRBV2 with TRBJ2-1, with D maybe TRBD2 (6 bases). V was shortened by 4 bases and J by 5 bases, with 9 bases between the two germline ends. CDR3 length equals 13 residues. In germline, CDR1 is SNHLY, CDR2 FYNNEI. The chain's CDR3 is CASSAGLNNEQFF. DNA for the CDR3: TGTGCCAGCAGTGCAGGACTAAACAATGAGCAGTTCTTC.

This chain uses TRBV4-1 with TRBJ2-1; the D is unclear. There are 14 residues in the CDR3. Germline CDR1 reads MGHRA; CDR2 reads YSYEKL. Trimming removed 0 bases from V and 6 bases from J, with 9 bases in between. CDR3 nucleotides: TGCGCCAGCAGCCAAGAGGGGTTCTTCAATGAGCAGTTCTTC. It encodes CASSQEGFFNEQFF.

The genes are TRBV5-5 and TRBJ1-1; D perhaps matches TRBD1 (6 bases). Trimming left V 2 bases short and J 6 bases short, with 23 bases between. CDR3 length: 17 residues. The germline V gene encodes CDR1 SGHKS and CDR2 YYEKEE (reference sequence). CDR3 sequence (DNA): TGTGCCAGCAGCTTTGGGGCCCTGGGGGGGCTCTTACCTGAAGCTTTCTTT. It is translated as CASSFGALGGLLPEAFF.

This clonotype was counted only a few times. The chain carries TRBV29-1 and TRBJ1-1, with 8 bases that match TRBD1. CDR1 SQVTM and CDR2 ANQGSEA come from the germline V gene. This CDR3 is built from 13 residues. J was trimmed by 3 bases and V by 6 bases; bases with no gene match: 6. This CDR3 is CSVGLTGDTEAFF. The CDR3 region has the DNA TGCAGCGTCGGGTTGACAGGGGACACTGAAGCTTTCTTT. The full variable domain, rest sourced from reference TRBV29-1 and TRBJ1-1, is SAVISQKPSRDICQRGTSLTIQCQVDSQVTMMFWYRQQPGQSLTLIATANQGSEATYESGFVIDKFPISRPNLTFSTLTVSNMSPEDSSIYLCSVGLTGDTEAFFGQGTRLTVV.

This clonotype was counted only a few times. The chain employs TRBV20-1 and TRBJ2-7; D is perhaps TRBD1 (5 bases). With 5 bases removed from V and 0 bases from J, the gap between germline ends came to 11 bases. CDR1 and CDR2 (germline): DFQATT, SNEGSKA (reference sequence). The CDR3 spans 13 residues. This CDR3 is CSASTDSSYEQYF. CDR3 sequence (DNA): TGCAGTGCTTCTACAGACAGCTCCTACGAGCAGTACTTC.

The sample holds a few counts of this clonotype. The CDR3 loop is CASSPSAGANVLTF. CDR3 nucleotides: TGTGCCAGCAGCCCTAGCGCGGGGGCCAACGTCCTGACTTTC. The chain links TRBV7-9 to TRBJ2-6; possible D gene TRBD2, 6 bases. V lost 5 bases and J 4 bases, leaving 9 bases between the germline ends. The germline V gene has CDR1 SEHNR and CDR2 FQNEAQ (reference sequence). The CDR3 runs 14 residues.

This chain connects TRBV13 to TRBJ2-1; 8 bases are shared with TRBD1. Germline CDR1 is PRHDT and CDR2 is FYEKMQ (reference sequence). The V segment lost 4 bases and the J segment 8 bases; nucleotides outside the gene matches: 16. CDR3 size: 17 residues. The CDR3 spells CASSSISDRGELHEQFF. CDR3 nucleotide sequence: TGTGCCAGCAGCTCAATCTCCGACAGGGGAGAACTACATGAGCAGTTCTTC.

The chain recombines TRBV7-2 with TRBJ2-7; 7 nucleotides agree with TRBD2. CDR3 length equals 16 residues. Germline CDR1 SGHTA, CDR2 FQGNSA. The junction had 7 bases not matched to a gene; V was cut back by 2 bases and J by 0 bases. CDR3 bases: TGTGCCAGCAGCTTAAGGGGTAGGACTAGCTCCTACGAGCAGTACTTC. It is translated as CASSLRGRTSSYEQYF.

This clonotype occurred a few times. The V call is TRBV12-3 or TRBV12-4, the J call TRBJ1-5; TRBD1 matches at 7 bases. Unmatched junction bases numbered 8, after V lost 4 bases and J lost 5 bases. The CDR3 runs 15 residues. CDR3 bases: TGTGCCAGCAGTTCCGGGACAGCACGTTATCAGCCCCAGCATTTT. Its protein product is CASSSGTARYQPQHF.

The V and J genes are TRBV6-2 or TRBV6-3 and TRBJ1-1; 7 nucleotides agree with TRBD1. Germline V lookup: CDR1 MNHEY, CDR2 SVGEGT. The CDR3 length is 14 residues. Trimming removed 7 bases from V and 1 base from J; junction bases left unmatched: 6. CDR3 bases: TGTGCCAGCACCGCGACAGGGAGGAACACTGAAGCTTTCTTT. Protein: CASTATGRNTEAFF.

V is TRBV18 and J is TRBJ2-7; D may be TRBD2 (6 bases). The CDR3 is made up of 16 amino acids. V dropped 3 bases and J dropped 2 bases, with 17 bases sitting between them. CDR1 and CDR2 from the germline V gene are KGHSH and LQKENI. In DNA, the CDR3 is TGTGCCAGCTCACCGCGGTCTACTAGCAAAACCTACGAGCAGTACTTC. Protein sequence: CASSPRSTSKTYEQYF.

This clonotype was found a few times. The rearrangement links TRBV5-1 to TRBJ1-1; D may be TRBD1 (6 bases). The length of the CDR3 is 12 residues. The V end lost 4 bases, the J end lost 6 bases, and 10 bases lay between the germline ends. Germline lookup yields CDR1 SGHRS and CDR2 YFSETQ. The CDR3 reads CASSLQGPEAFF. In DNA, the CDR3 is TGCGCCAGCAGCCTACAGGGTCCTGAAGCTTTCTTT.

V gene TRBV27 combines with J gene TRBJ2-1; D call uncertain. The germline V and J ends were trimmed by 7 bases and 0 bases, with 13 bases remaining between them. Per the germline V gene, CDR1 is MNHEY and CDR2 is SMNVEV (reference sequence). The CDR3 sequence is 15 residues long. DNA for the CDR3: TGTGCCAGCAATCTTCTCCTGAGCTCCTACAATGAGCAGTTCTTC. Protein sequence: CASNLLLSSYNEQFF.

The chain combines TRBV7-6 with TRBJ2-6, with TRBD1 identical over 8 bases. V lost 1 base, J lost 1 base, and 9 bases stayed unmatched. Germline CDR1 reads SGHVS; CDR2 reads FNYEAQ. This CDR3 has 19 amino acids. CDR3 in DNA: TGTGCCAGCAGCTTAGTTCTAAGCAGGGGGCGGTCTGGGGCCAACGTCCTGACTTTC. Its translation: CASSLVLSRGRSGANVLTF.

This clonotype was detected a few times. This chain uses TRBV12-3 or TRBV12-4 with TRBJ2-1, with 10 bases matching TRBD2. J lost 8 bases, V lost 2 bases, and 9 bases had no gene match. This CDR3 comprises 16 residues. CDR3 protein: CASSLSGLASHDEQFF. The CDR3 coding sequence is TGTGCCAGCAGTTTATCGGGACTAGCGTCCCATGATGAGCAGTTCTTC.

The chain uses TRBV18 and TRBJ1-2; 7 nucleotides line up with TRBD1. Germline CDR1 KGHSH, CDR2 LQKENI. Unmatched junction bases numbered 5, after V lost 3 bases and J lost 1 base. This CDR3 comprises 15 residues. The CDR3 is CASSPGTDFNYGYTF. CDR3 DNA: TGTGCCAGCTCACCGGGGACAGACTTTAACTATGGCTACACCTTC.

This clonotype was counted a few times. V is TRBV7-6 and J is TRBJ2-5; TRBD1 or TRBD2 may be the D gene (5 bases each). The CDR3 loop spans 16 amino acids. V lost 3 bases and J 1 base, leaving 15 bases between the germline ends. Per germline, CDR1 SGHVS and CDR2 FNYEAQ. CDR3 sequence reads: CASSFTGRSPQETQYF. In nucleotides, the CDR3 is TGTGCCAGCAGCTTTACGGGGCGGAGCCCCCAAGAGACCCAGTACTTC.

This clonotype was detected only a few times. V usage is TRBV7-9 and J usage is TRBJ2-7, with TRBD1 matching over 9 bases. The CDR3 has 14 amino acids. V gave up 10 bases and J gave up 6 bases; unmatched junction bases: 13. CDR1 is SEHNR, CDR2 FQNEAQ, per germline (reference sequence). The CDR3 DNA reads as TGTGCCAACAGACCGGGACAGGGCCGTCTCGAGCAGTACTTC. Encoded protein: CANRPGQGRLEQYF.

A few counts support this clonotype. V usage is TRBV5-1 and J usage is TRBJ2-3; D gene unclear. This CDR3 region has 16 residues. Germline values: CDR1 SGHRS, CDR2 YFSETQ. Trimming took 4 bases from V and 0 from J, leaving 15 bases between them. This CDR3 is CASSQSGSFSTDTQYF. Here the CDR3 DNA reads TGCGCCAGCAGCCAGTCGGGTTCCTTTAGCACAGATACGCAGTATTTT.

Here the CDR3 DNA reads TGTGCCAGCAGTTACTCTGCGCAGGCAATGAACACTGAAGCTTTCTTT. Its protein is CASSYSAQAMNTEAFF. This chain joins TRBV6-6 and TRBJ1-1, with unresolved D. Germline CDR1 reads MNHNY; CDR2 reads SVGAGI (reference sequence). Trimming stripped 0 bases from V and 0 bases from J, with 11 bases between. The CDR3 is made up of 16 amino acids.

This clonotype showed up just a few times. For the CDR3, the DNA is TGTGCCAGCAGCTTAGCACGACAGGCGCACAACTATGGCTACACCTTC. Residues: CASSLARQAHNYGYTF. This sequence joins TRBV7-9 and TRBJ1-2; D may be TRBD1 (6 bases). V lost 0 bases to trimming and J lost 2 bases, with 13 bases between them. This CDR3 comprises 16 residues. Germline V gene lookup returns CDR1 SEHNR and CDR2 FQNEAQ (reference sequence). Full variable domain (missing parts from reference TRBV7-9 and TRBJ1-2): DTGVSQNPRHKITKRGQNVTFRCDPISEHNRLYWYRQTLGQGPEFLTYFQNEAQLEKSRLLSDRFSAERPKGSFSTLEIQRTEQGDSAMYLCASSLARQAHNYGYTFGSGTRLTVV.